The 29 T cell receptor beta chains listed next were all sequenced from one sample in a study of OX40 agonist ivuxolimab in advanced cancers. The table came from immunoSEQ multiplex PCR; TCRdb's copy has only in-frame clones and leaves some out. The sample consists of some 70,000 clones, about nine tenths of them appearing once. The sample consisted of CD4+ or CD8+ T cells sorted from blood, taken in a trial of the OX40 agonist ivuxolimab. These receptor sequences come from an adult with an advanced solid tumor such as melanoma, head and neck, liver or kidney cancer.

V usage is TRBV7-3 and J usage is TRBJ2-2; D is uncertain. The CDR3 totals 13 residues. The germline V gene has CDR1 SGHTA and CDR2 FQGTGA. Trimming left V 2 bases short and J 3 bases short, with 4 bases between. The CDR3 sequence is CASSLQYTGELFF. DNA for the CDR3: TGTGCCAGCAGCTTACAGTACACCGGGGAGCTGTTTTTT.

The V and J genes are TRBV5-4 and TRBJ2-2; the D gene is possibly TRBD1 (5 bases). The CDR3 is made up of 16 amino acids. Germline values: CDR1 SGHNT, CDR2 YYREEE (reference sequence). Trimming cost V 0 bases and J 2 bases, with 11 bases left between them. The CDR3 sequence is CASSLAQQVNTGELFF. The CDR3 coding sequence is TGTGCCAGCAGCTTGGCCCAACAGGTTAACACCGGGGAGCTGTTTTTT.

The rearrangement joins TRBV10-2 to TRBJ2-7; D not resolved. With 3 bases removed from V and 3 bases from J, the gap between germline ends came to 12 bases. This CDR3 is built from 14 residues. Germline CDR1 and CDR2: WSHSY and SAAADI. The CDR3 DNA reads as TGCGCCAGCAGTGAACCCGGTGGGCGCTACGAGCAGTACTTC. Translated, it gives CASSEPGGRYEQYF.

The chain employs TRBV18 and TRBJ2-1; 8 bases are shared with TRBD2. V lost 5 bases, J lost 2 bases, and 8 bases stayed unmatched. From germline, CDR1 is KGHSH and CDR2 LQKENI. The CDR3 spans 16 residues. The CDR3, as DNA: TGTGCCAGCTCAACCAATAGCGGGGCTGCCTACAATGAGCAGTTCTTC. This encodes CASSTNSGAAYNEQFF.

The chain combines TRBV18 with TRBJ1-5, with 8 bases that match TRBD1. Germline V gene lookup returns CDR1 KGHSH and CDR2 LQKENI. This CDR3 comprises 14 residues. Losses at the gene ends were 3 bases for V and 4 bases for J; bases not matched to a gene: 2. DNA of the CDR3: TGTGCCAGCTCACCGGGACAGGTAAATCAGCCCCAGCATTTT. Amino acids: CASSPGQVNQPQHF.

The V and J genes are TRBV28 and TRBJ1-1, with D perhaps matching TRBD1 (5 bases). The CDR3 consists of 16 residues. Trimming took off 5 bases at V and 0 bases at J, with 16 bases between the two ends. Germline CDR1 and CDR2: MDHEN and SYDVKM. CDR3 amino acids: CASSPPPQQVNTEAFF. The CDR3 DNA reads TGTGCCAGCAGTCCCCCACCGCAACAGGTGAACACTGAAGCTTTCTTT.

This rearrangement joins TRBV19 to TRBJ1-5; perhaps TRBD1 as D (6 bases). The CDR3 is 12 residues long. Germline CDR1 is LNHDA and CDR2 is SQIVND (reference sequence). V was cut by 6 bases and J by 7 bases, with 10 bases left in between. In DNA, the CDR3 is TGTGCCAGTAGAACAGGGTTGCAGCCCCAGCATTTT. It encodes CASRTGLQPQHF. The variable domain in full, completed from reference TRBV19 and TRBJ1-5, reads DGGITQSPKYLFRKEGQNVTLSCEQNLNHDAMYWYRQDPGQGLRLIYYSQIVNDFQKGDIAEGYSVSREKKESFPLTVTSAQKNPTAFYLCASRTGLQPQHFGDGTRLSIL.

The chain joins TRBV5-1 to TRBJ1-4; D ambiguous. CDR1 SGHRS and CDR2 YFSETQ come from the germline V gene. V was trimmed by 4 bases and J by 8 bases, leaving 15 bases between them. The CDR3 has 14 residues. The CDR3 is CASSLGRGNEKLFF. As DNA, the CDR3 is TGCGCCAGCAGCCTTGGACGGGGAAACGAAAAACTGTTTTTT.

To note about this clone: The sample has other DNA sequences that encode this CDR3 too. V gene TRBV12-5 combines with J gene TRBJ1-4; 8 bases agree with TRBD1. With 4 bases clipped from V and 7 bases from J, the junction kept 5 bases outside the gene matches. Germline V gives CDR1 LGHNT, CDR2 FRNRAP. The CDR3 loop spans 14 amino acids. The CDR3 region is CASGSDRGSEKLFF. Written as DNA, the CDR3 is TGTGCTAGTGGTTCTGACAGGGGTAGTGAAAAACTGTTTTTT.

The chain is built from TRBV4-2 and TRBJ2-7; 9 nucleotides match TRBD2. The V gene end was trimmed by 6 bases and the J gene end by 0 bases; junction bases not matched to a gene: 15. This CDR3 comprises 18 residues. Germline assignment: CDR1 LGHNA and CDR2 YNFKEQ. In DNA, the CDR3 is TGTGCCAGCAGGTCACTAGGGGCGGGGGGGTCGAGCTCCTACGAGCAGTACTTC. Protein: CASRSLGAGGSSSYEQYF.

This clone was seen just once. V and J are TRBV7-3 and TRBJ2-3; D uncertain. Germline V gives CDR1 SGHTA, CDR2 FQGTGA. The CDR3 consists of 15 residues. V was pared by 2 bases and J by 6 bases, with 15 bases between. The chain's CDR3 is CASSLGPLVKDTQYF. The CDR3 DNA is TGTGCCAGCAGCTTAGGGCCCCTAGTAAAGGATACGCAGTATTTT.

J is TRBJ2-7 and V is TRBV11-3, with 8 bases matching TRBD2. CDR3 length equals 14 residues. Germline V gene lookup returns CDR1 SGHNT and CDR2 YENEEA. With V trimmed by 5 bases and J by 3 bases, 6 bases remained unmatched. CDR3 sequence: CASSPRGGLYEQYF. Written as DNA, the CDR3 is TGTGCCAGCAGCCCCCGGGGGGGCCTCTACGAGCAGTACTTC. The complete variable domain, with remaining parts taken from reference TRBV11-3 and TRBJ2-7, reads EAGVVQSPRYKIIEKKQPVAFWCNPISGHNTLYWYLQNLGQGPELLIRYENEEAVDDSQLPKDRFSAERLKGVDSTLKIQPAELGDSAVYLCASSPRGGLYEQYFGPGTRLTVT.

This chain connects TRBV18 to TRBJ2-7; D is ambiguous. Per the germline V gene, CDR1 is KGHSH and CDR2 is LQKENI. Trimming pared 4 bases from V and 1 base from J, leaving 11 bases between. The CDR3 spans 14 residues. The CDR3: CASSRVTESYEQYF. The CDR3 DNA reads TGTGCCAGCTCACGGGTTACCGAGTCCTACGAGCAGTACTTC.

The chain uses TRBV9 and TRBJ1-4; TRBD1 matches at 7 bases. V gave up 3 bases and J gave up 4 bases; unmatched junction bases: 6. CDR1 is SGDLS, CDR2 YYNGEE, per germline. There are 15 residues in the CDR3. The CDR3 reads CASSATGQFNEKLFF. The CDR3 DNA sequence: TGTGCCAGCAGCGCAACGGGACAGTTTAATGAAAAACTGTTTTTT.

V is TRBV30 and J is TRBJ1-3, with a tentative D call TRBD1 (5 bases). Looked up from germline, CDR1 is GTSNPN and CDR2 is SVGIG (reference sequence). The CDR3 contains 15 residues. Trimming pared 0 bases from V and 0 bases from J, leaving 9 bases between. This CDR3 is CAWSVSGSSGNTIYF. The CDR3 coding sequence is TGTGCCTGGAGTGTATCAGGGTCCTCTGGAAACACCATATATTTT.

The chain uses TRBV6-5 and TRBJ1-2, with TRBD1 as a possible D gene (5 bases). Deletions cut 5 bases from V and 8 bases from J, with 18 bases between. CDR1 and CDR2 (germline): MNHEY, SVGAGI. CDR3 length equals 14 residues. DNA of the CDR3: TGTGCCAGCAGTCAAGACAGCCTTATAGGAGGCTACACCTTC. Its translation is CASSQDSLIGGYTF.

The V gene is TRBV19, the J gene TRBJ1-1; 12 bases agree with TRBD1. V shed 8 bases and J 4 bases; nucleotides not matched to a gene: 8. The germline CDR1 and CDR2 sequences are LNHDA and SQIVND (reference sequence). This CDR3 has 15 residues. DNA for the CDR3: TGTGCCAGTGCACCGGGACAGGGGGCAGTCACTGAAGCTTTCTTT. Its translation: CASAPGQGAVTEAFF.

The chain uses TRBV30 and TRBJ1-2, with TRBD1 identical over 7 bases. The CDR3 runs to 14 residues. Trimming took 4 bases from V and 6 from J; bases not matched to a gene: 11. CDR1 and CDR2 from the germline V gene are GTSNPN and SVGIG (reference sequence). The CDR3 bases are TGTGCCTGGACCCGCGAAACAGGGGCCAATGGCTACACCTTC. This codes for CAWTRETGANGYTF.

This sequence joins TRBV5-5 and TRBJ1-5, with unresolved D. The ends were cut back, 5 bases at V and 0 bases at J, with 15 bases in the middle. Germline CDR1 SGHKS, CDR2 YYEKEE (reference sequence). The CDR3 covers 16 residues. CDR3 nucleotides: TGTGCCAGCAGGTTGAGTGTGGGCTATAGCAATCAGCCCCAGCATTTT. Protein product: CASRLSVGYSNQPQHF.

The CDR3 loop reads CARLLAGSTDTQYF. The CDR3 bases are TGTGCCCGACTCCTAGCGGGGAGCACAGATACGCAGTATTTT. The rearrangement links TRBV6-5 to TRBJ2-3; 9 bases agree with TRBD2. J gave up 0 bases and V 11 bases, and 6 bases lay outside the gene matches. The CDR3 runs to 14 residues. Germline V gene lookup returns CDR1 MNHEY and CDR2 SVGAGI.

The rearrangement uses TRBV11-3 and TRBJ1-1; 7 nucleotides agree with TRBD1. The V gene's germline CDR1 is SGHNT and CDR2 YENEEA. J lost 4 bases, V lost 6 bases, and 8 bases had no gene match. The CDR3 consists of 14 residues. CDR3 sequence (DNA): TGTGCCAGCAGGCGTGACAGGGTTGGCACTGAAGCTTTCTTT. This gives the protein CASRRDRVGTEAFF.

J is TRBJ1-1 and V is TRBV27; D is perhaps TRBD1 (6 bases). This CDR3 is built from 16 residues. V dropped 3 bases and J dropped 3 bases, with 17 bases sitting between them. Germline assignment: CDR1 MNHEY and CDR2 SMNVEV (reference sequence). The CDR3, as DNA: TGTGCCAGCAGTTTCCCGCCCCGGGGGCCGGACACTGAAGCTTTCTTT. This sequence encodes CASSFPPRGPDTEAFF.

The genes are TRBV10-3 and TRBJ2-3, with TRBD2 matching 11 bases. Germline V gene lookup returns CDR1 ENHRY and CDR2 SYGVKD. This CDR3 has 14 amino acids. V shed 6 bases and J 7 bases; nucleotides not matched to a gene: 6. CDR3 residues: CAIRPGLAVNTQYF. The CDR3 region has the DNA TGTGCCATCAGGCCGGGACTAGCGGTAAATACGCAGTATTTT.

The J gene is TRBJ2-4, the V gene TRBV2; tentative D call: TRBD1 (5 bases). V lost 7 bases to trimming and J lost 4 bases, with 11 bases between them. Germline-derived CDR1 and CDR2 are SNHLY and FYNNEI. This CDR3 has 13 residues. CDR3 amino acids: CASKGAGKNIQYF. Written as DNA, the CDR3 is TGTGCCAGCAAAGGGGCAGGGAAAAACATTCAGTACTTC.

V gene TRBV6-5 combines with J gene TRBJ1-2; D gene ambiguous. This CDR3 spans 15 amino acids. V gave up 3 bases and J gave up 7 bases, with 18 bases separating them. Germline values: CDR1 MNHEY, CDR2 SVGAGI. The CDR3 is CASSYSTKPISGYTF. CDR3 DNA: TGTGCCAGCAGTTATTCGACAAAACCTATCTCTGGCTACACCTTC.

This rearrangement joins TRBV6-5 to TRBJ1-5, with a possible D match to TRBD1 (5 bases). The CDR3 covers 16 residues. CDR1 and CDR2 from the germline V gene are MNHEY and SVGAGI. The ends were cut back, 0 bases at V and 9 bases at J, with 18 bases in the middle. The CDR3: CASSYSLGTHTGPQHF. The CDR3 bases are TGTGCCAGCAGTTACTCGTTGGGGACCCATACCGGGCCCCAGCATTTT.

The genes are TRBV11-2 and TRBJ1-2; 7 bases align to TRBD1. V dropped 5 bases and J dropped 4; count of bases not matched to a gene: 7. Germline CDR1 and CDR2: SGHAT and FQNNGV. This CDR3 comprises 14 residues. DNA of the CDR3: TGTGCCAGCAGCCGAGAGACAGGGACCTATGGCTACACCTTC. Translation: CASSRETGTYGYTF.

This clone was seen just once. This chain connects TRBV4-3 to TRBJ1-3, with D unclear. The CDR3 consists of 17 residues. V gave up 1 base and J gave up 0 bases, with 13 bases separating them. CDR1 LGHNA and CDR2 YSLEER come from the germline V gene. CDR3 residues: CASSQAASRSSGNTIYF. CDR3 bases: TGCGCCAGCAGCCAAGCGGCATCACGGAGCTCTGGAAACACCATATATTTT.

The CDR3 protein is CASTLTPYNEQFF. In nucleotides, the CDR3 is TGTGCCAGCACCTTGACCCCCTACAATGAGCAGTTCTTC. The chain has TRBV2 and TRBJ2-1; no clear D gene. Germline V gene data show CDR1 as SNHLY and CDR2 as FYNNEI. This CDR3 is built from 13 residues. Trimming took 7 bases from V and 2 from J, leaving 9 bases between them.